Below, one T cell receptor beta chain is given with its context. Its antigen is as yet unknown. This record belongs to a study of T cell repertoires in cytomegalovirus infection. Study details: The study used recently identified HLA-C-restricted and well-studied HLA-B-restricted CMV epitopes. Matching HLA type, along with CMV infection, was indicated by public TCR beta signatures. General observations from the study: HLA-C-restricted CMV-specific TCR beta clonotypes were dominant in the ex vivo response.

MiXCR was run by TCRdb on the reads, yielding one entry per CDR3 protein. This table has approximately 770,000 distinct CDR3 sequences, around 29% appearing once. The V end was cut by 0 bases, the J end by 5 bases, with 5 bases between. The CDR3 contains 13 residues. Germline lookup yields CDR1 MNHEY and CDR2 SMNVEV (reference sequence). The chain carries TRBV27 and TRBJ1-5, with D uncertain. The receptor's source is a human donor in good health (CMV status not recorded). Some clones in this sample may be carry-over from other donors' samples. The sequences come from cultured CD8+ T cells from PBMCs, collected from culture after CMV antigen stimulation. CDR3 region: CASSLSVYQPQHF. In DNA, the CDR3 is TGTGCCAGCAGTTTATCGGTTTATCAGCCCCAGCATTTT.